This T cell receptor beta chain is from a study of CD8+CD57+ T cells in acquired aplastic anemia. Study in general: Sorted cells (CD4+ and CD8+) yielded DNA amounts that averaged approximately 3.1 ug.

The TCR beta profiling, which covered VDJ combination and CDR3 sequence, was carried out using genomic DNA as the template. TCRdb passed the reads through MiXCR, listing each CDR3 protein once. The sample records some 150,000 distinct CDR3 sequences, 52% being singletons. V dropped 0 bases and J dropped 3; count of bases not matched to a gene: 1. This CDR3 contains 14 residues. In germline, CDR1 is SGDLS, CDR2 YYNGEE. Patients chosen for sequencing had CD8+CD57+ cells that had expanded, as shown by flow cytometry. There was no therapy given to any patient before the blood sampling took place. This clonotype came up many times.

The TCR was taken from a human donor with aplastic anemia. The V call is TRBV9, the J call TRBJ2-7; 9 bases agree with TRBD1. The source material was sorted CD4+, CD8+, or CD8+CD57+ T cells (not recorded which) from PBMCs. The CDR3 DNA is TGTGCCAGCAGCGTAGTGGACAGGGGCTACGAGCAGTACTTC. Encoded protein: CASSVVDRGYEQYF.